Below are 30 T cell receptor beta chains sequenced from a single sample in a study of cytomegalovirus exposure and HLA in healthy donors. PCR amplification relied on 60 Vbeta primers (plus 13 Jbeta primers). The assay was immunoSEQ multiplex PCR, and TCRdb's table has in-frame clones only and misses some. The sample lists about 150,000 clones, roughly two thirds occurring once. What was sequenced was PBMCs. Every receptor here comes from a male donor in good health and CMV-seronegative.

J is TRBJ1-1 and V is TRBV5-5; D remains ambiguous. The ends were cut back, 2 bases at V and 3 bases at J, with 14 bases in the middle. Germline values: CDR1 SGHKS, CDR2 YYEKEE (reference sequence). The CDR3 contains 15 residues. Here the CDR3 reads CASSFLMREHTEAFF. In DNA, the CDR3 is TGTGCCAGCAGCTTTTTAATGAGGGAGCACACTGAAGCTTTCTTT.

J is TRBJ1-1 and V is TRBV7-9, with D tentatively TRBD1 (5 bases). CDR1 and CDR2 (germline): SEHNR, FQNEAQ (reference sequence). V lost 3 bases to trimming and J lost 1 base, with 9 bases between them. The CDR3 has 14 amino acids. This CDR3 is CASSFSRGNTEAFF. The CDR3 region has the DNA TGTGCCAGCAGCTTCTCTAGGGGGAACACTGAAGCTTTCTTT.

The chain recombines TRBV5-1 with TRBJ2-5; 7 positions agree with TRBD1. In germline, CDR1 is SGHRS, CDR2 YFSETQ. The CDR3 is 16 amino acids. The V gene end was trimmed by 4 bases and the J gene end by 2 bases; junction bases not matched to a gene: 11. CDR3 residues: CASSVTGAGLQETQYF. Here the CDR3 DNA reads TGCGCCAGCAGCGTAACAGGGGCCGGCCTTCAAGAGACCCAGTACTTC. The full variable domain, its missing parts supplied by reference TRBV5-1 and TRBJ2-5, is KAGVTQTPRYLIKTRGQQVTLSCSPISGHRSVSWYQQTPGQGLQFLFEYFSETQRNKGNFPGRFSGRQFSNSRSEMNVSTLELGDSALYLCASSVTGAGLQETQYFGPGTRLLVL.

In its sample, this clone was seen once. The chain recombines TRBV29-1 with TRBJ2-7; D remains ambiguous. Trimming removed 4 bases from V and 1 base from J, with 5 bases in between. The CDR3 contains 11 residues. Germline loops: CDR1 SQVTM, CDR2 ANQGSEA. CDR3 region: CSVAVSYEQYF. In DNA form, the CDR3 reads TGCAGCGTTGCGGTGTCCTACGAGCAGTACTTC.

The CDR3 bases are TGTGCCAGCAGTTACCCTGGACTAGCGGGTACCGGGGAGCTGTTTTTT. Its protein product is CASSYPGLAGTGELFF. The V call is TRBV6-6, the J call TRBJ2-2; 11 bases agree with TRBD2. The CDR3 covers 16 residues. V lost 2 bases to trimming and J lost 5 bases; unmatched junction nucleotides: 4. The V gene's germline CDR1 is MNHNY and CDR2 SVGAGI (reference sequence).

This clone was picked up a small number of times. This chain uses TRBV27 with TRBJ1-1; weak D call: TRBD1 (5 bases). Trimming removed 5 bases from V and 0 bases from J, with 19 bases in between. Germline V gene lookup returns CDR1 MNHEY and CDR2 SMNVEV (reference sequence). The CDR3 covers 17 residues. The CDR3 region is CASSPGPGRSMNTEAFF. The CDR3 DNA reads as TGTGCCAGCAGTCCGGGCCCAGGGAGGTCGATGAACACTGAAGCTTTCTTT.

The rearrangement uses TRBV2 and TRBJ2-7; D perhaps matches TRBD2 (6 bases). CDR3 size: 14 residues. Germline V gene sequence: CDR1 SNHLY, CDR2 FYNNEI. V dropped 6 bases and J dropped 11 bases, with 23 bases sitting between them. The chain's CDR3 is CASSPLRDSQLEYF. DNA for the CDR3: TGTGCCAGCAGCCCACTCCGGGACTCCCAATTAGAGTACTTC.

In its sample, this clone was seen a few times. V and J are TRBV30 and TRBJ1-2, with 10 bases lining up with TRBD1. J lost 0 bases, V lost 3 bases, and 1 base had no gene match. Germline CDR1 reads GTSNPN; CDR2 reads SVGIG (reference sequence). CDR3 length equals 14 residues. The CDR3 here is CAWRTGGSNYGYTF. The CDR3 DNA is TGTGCCTGGAGGACAGGGGGCTCTAACTATGGCTACACCTTC.

The gene calls are TRBV5-1 and TRBJ1-5; perhaps TRBD1 as D (6 bases). Germline CDR1 reads SGHRS; CDR2 reads YFSETQ. Trimming took 4 bases from V and 5 from J, leaving 10 bases between them. The CDR3 runs 13 residues. CDR3 protein: CASSADSDQPQHF. As DNA, the CDR3 is TGCGCCAGCAGCGCGGACAGCGATCAGCCCCAGCATTTT.

The chain carries TRBV6-1 and TRBJ2-7, with 7 bases lining up with TRBD1. The CDR3 is 13 amino acids. Unmatched junction bases numbered 8, after V lost 3 bases and J lost 9 bases. CDR1 and CDR2 from the germline V gene are MNHNS and SASEGT. This CDR3 is CASSEPGTEAQYF. The CDR3 nucleotides read TGTGCCAGCAGTGAGCCCGGGACAGAAGCGCAGTACTTC.

V usage is TRBV21-1 and J usage is TRBJ2-1; the D call TRBD2 from the table was never checked on the DNA. TRBV21-1 is assigned pseudogene status. There are 20 residues in the CDR3. CDR3 residues: CASSKGPPSGGPFSYNEQFF. As DNA, the CDR3 is TGTGCCAGCAGCAAAGGGCCCCCATCTGGAGGACCCTTCTCCTACAATGAGCAGTTCTTC.

The chain joins TRBV5-1 to TRBJ1-5; 7 bases match TRBD1. This CDR3 is built from 12 residues. The V segment lost 1 base and the J segment 9 bases; nucleotides outside the gene matches: 1. Germline assignment: CDR1 SGHRS and CDR2 YFSETQ. CDR3 bases: TGCGCCAGCAGCTTGACAGGGGTGCCCCAGCATTTT. Encoded protein: CASSLTGVPQHF.

The chain combines TRBV5-1 with TRBJ2-7, with D tentatively TRBD2 (5 bases). With 0 bases removed from V and 9 bases from J, the gap between germline ends came to 16 bases. The CDR3 has 14 amino acids. Per germline, CDR1 SGHRS and CDR2 YFSETQ. DNA of the CDR3: TGCGCCAGCAGCTTGGGGGGAGCGGTATCCGGGCAGTACTTC. It translates to CASSLGGAVSGQYF.

The chain couples TRBV4-1 to TRBJ2-2, with no clear D. V lost 6 bases to trimming and J lost 4 bases, with 9 bases between them. The CDR3 contains 13 residues. Germline V gene lookup returns CDR1 MGHRA and CDR2 YSYEKL. CDR3 loop: CASRRPGTGELFF. Here the CDR3 DNA reads TGCGCCAGCAGACGCCCGGGCACCGGGGAGCTGTTTTTT.

J is TRBJ2-5 and V is TRBV7-2; 7 bases line up with TRBD1. The ends lost 3 bases at V and 4 bases at J; junction bases unmatched: 8. Germline V gene lookup returns CDR1 SGHTA and CDR2 FQGNSA. The CDR3 is 15 residues long. The CDR3 region has the DNA TGTGCCAGCAGCTTCTCCAGGGGGTTGGGAGAGACCCAGTACTTC. Translation: CASSFSRGLGETQYF.

This clone has more than one count but fewer than ten. V is TRBV29-1 and J is TRBJ2-5; D may be TRBD2 (6 bases). Germline lookup yields CDR1 SQVTM and CDR2 ANQGSEA. CDR3 length: 13 residues. V lost 1 base to trimming and J lost 2 bases, with 8 bases between them. The CDR3 protein is CSVEVGGQETQYF. Here the CDR3 DNA reads TGCAGCGTTGAAGTCGGGGGTCAAGAGACCCAGTACTTC.

This chain connects TRBV29-1 to TRBJ2-5; D might be TRBD1 (6 bases). The V gene's germline CDR1 is SQVTM and CDR2 ANQGSEA. The CDR3 spans 15 residues. Trimming shortened V by 3 bases and J by 2 bases, and 16 bases separated the two germline ends. The CDR3 DNA reads TGCAGCGTTGAGGTCAGGGGAGTGGGGCAAGAGACCCAGTACTTC. Its protein is CSVEVRGVGQETQYF.

The chain joins TRBV7-6 to TRBJ2-7; maybe TRBD1 (7 bases). V gave up 4 bases and J gave up 3 bases, with 28 bases separating them. The CDR3 is 19 residues long. Germline V gene sequence: CDR1 SGHVS, CDR2 FNYEAQ. CDR3 sequence (DNA): TGTGCCAGCAGCTACGGAGGGGGAACAGGGGCGCCTCCTGGCTACGAGCAGTACTTC. Amino acid sequence: CASSYGGGTGAPPGYEQYF.

The chain joins TRBV5-1 to TRBJ2-2; D is perhaps TRBD1 (5 bases). The CDR3 loop spans 15 amino acids. Trimming stripped 4 bases from V and 4 bases from J, with 14 bases between. The germline V gene encodes CDR1 SGHRS and CDR2 YFSETQ. The CDR3 spells CASSPKTGFTGELFF. CDR3 DNA sequence: TGCGCCAGCAGCCCGAAAACAGGCTTCACCGGGGAGCTGTTTTTT.

This clone was found a few times. The chain employs TRBV5-1 and TRBJ2-3; D uncertain. V dropped 1 base and J dropped 0 bases, with 9 bases sitting between them. Germline V lookup: CDR1 SGHRS, CDR2 YFSETQ. The CDR3 runs 15 residues. CDR3 DNA: TGCGCCAGCAGCTTGTTGGCAGGTAGCACAGATACGCAGTATTTT. Protein product: CASSLLAGSTDTQYF.

The rearrangement joins TRBV5-1 to TRBJ2-7; possibly TRBD1 for D (6 bases). With 4 bases removed from V and 7 bases from J, the gap between germline ends came to 18 bases. Per germline, CDR1 SGHRS and CDR2 YFSETQ. The CDR3 runs to 14 residues. CDR3 sequence (DNA): TGCGCCAGCAGCATCCGGACAGAACAAAGAGAGCAGTACTTC. The encoded protein is CASSIRTEQREQYF.

In its sample, this clone was seen a few times. The J gene is TRBJ2-1, the V gene TRBV9, with TRBD2 matching over 11 bases. Germline-derived CDR1 and CDR2 are SGDLS and YYNGEE. This CDR3 is built from 15 residues. The V segment lost 4 bases and the J segment 4 bases; nucleotides outside the gene matches: 4. The CDR3 loop is CASSKGTSGYNEQFF. The CDR3 DNA is TGTGCCAGCAGCAAGGGGACTAGCGGATACAATGAGCAGTTCTTC.

This clone came up once. The chain uses TRBV6-5 and TRBJ1-4; D gene unclear. The germline V gene has CDR1 MNHEY and CDR2 SVGAGI. Trimming cost V 4 bases and J 4 bases, with 10 bases left between them. The CDR3 runs 14 residues. Here the CDR3 DNA reads TGTGCCAGCAGTTTTGGCCGCCTTAATGAAAAACTGTTTTTT. It codes for CASSFGRLNEKLFF.

This chain connects TRBV5-5 to TRBJ2-1, with 9 bases identical to TRBD1. There are 16 residues in the CDR3. Trimming removed 4 bases from V and 5 bases from J; junction bases left unmatched: 10. Per germline, CDR1 SGHKS and CDR2 YYEKEE (reference sequence). The DNA for the CDR3 is TGTGCCAGCAGCCTGGGAATAGGGACAGGGAACAATGAGCAGTTCTTC. It yields the protein CASSLGIGTGNNEQFF.

The chain combines TRBV7-3 with TRBJ2-2, with 13 bases aligning to TRBD2. V was pared by 4 bases and J by 1 base, with 12 bases of the junction left unmatched. Germline V gene data show CDR1 as SGHTA and CDR2 as FQGTGA. CDR3 length: 20 residues. CDR3 DNA: TGTGCCAGCAGCTCCAAAGGTCGGACTAGCGGGGGAGAGAACACCGGGGAGCTGTTTTTT. This encodes CASSSKGRTSGGENTGELFF. Combining the CDR3 with reference TRBV7-3 and TRBJ2-2 gives the whole variable domain GAGVSQTPSNKVTEKGKYVELRCDPISGHTALYWYRQSLGQGPEFLIYFQGTGAADDSGLPNDRFFAVRPEGSVSTLKIQRTERGDSAVYLCASSSKGRTSGGENTGELFFGEGSRLTVL.

DNA of the CDR3: TGCGCCAGCAGCTTGGCCTCCGGGGCCAACGTCCTGACTTTC. Translated, it gives CASSLASGANVLTF. The rearrangement joins TRBV5-1 to TRBJ2-6; D not resolved. Trimming took 0 bases from V and 4 from J, leaving 5 bases between them. Germline V lookup: CDR1 SGHRS, CDR2 YFSETQ. CDR3 length: 14 amino acids. Full variable domain (missing parts from reference TRBV5-1 and TRBJ2-6): KAGVTQTPRYLIKTRGQQVTLSCSPISGHRSVSWYQQTPGQGLQFLFEYFSETQRNKGNFPGRFSGRQFSNSRSEMNVSTLELGDSALYLCASSLASGANVLTFGAGSRLTVL.

The chain carries TRBV7-2 and TRBJ1-4; tentative D call: TRBD1 (6 bases). Trimming cost V 7 bases and J 4 bases, with 16 bases left between them. The CDR3 runs 15 residues. CDR1 is SGHTA and CDR2 is FQGNSA in the germline V gene. DNA of the CDR3: TGTGCCAGCACCCATGGTGACAGGAGTAATGAAAAACTGTTTTTT. The encoded protein is CASTHGDRSNEKLFF.

The chain joins TRBV10-3 to TRBJ1-2, with D unclear. The CDR3 covers 12 residues. V was trimmed by 6 bases and J by 7 bases, leaving 12 bases between them. CDR1 and CDR2 (germline): ENHRY, SYGVKD. CDR3 amino acids: CAISGGEGGYTF. The CDR3 bases are TGTGCCATCAGCGGCGGGGAGGGTGGCTACACCTTC.

This sequence joins TRBV2 and TRBJ1-5, with a possible D match to TRBD1 (6 bases). This CDR3 region has 14 residues. Trimming removed 6 bases from V and 2 bases from J, with 11 bases in between. CDR1 is SNHLY, CDR2 FYNNEI, per germline. CDR3 residues: CASRFTGRNQPQHF. As DNA, the CDR3 is TGTGCCAGCAGGTTTACAGGGCGCAATCAGCCCCAGCATTTT.

This chain links TRBV12-5 with TRBJ1-1; D not certain. V was clipped by 5 bases and J by 1 base, with 8 bases between them. From germline, CDR1 is LGHNT and CDR2 FRNRAP. The CDR3 loop spans 13 amino acids. CDR3 DNA: TGTGCTAGTGGTAAACAGTGGAACACTGAAGCTTTCTTT. Translation gives CASGKQWNTEAFF. Full variable domain (remainder filled in from reference TRBV12-5 and TRBJ1-1): DARVTQTPRHKVTEMGQEVTMRCQPILGHNTVFWYRQTMMQGLELLAYFRNRAPLDDSGMPKDRFSAEMPDATLATLKIQPSEPRDSAVYFCASGKQWNTEAFFGQGTRLTVV.